One sample yielded the 17 T cell receptor beta chains listed below, sequenced in a study of T cell clonality in common variable immunodeficiency. Notes on the study in general: Common variable immunodeficiency TCR beta sequences reportedly had fewer deletions and N-nucleotide insertions.

Sequenced by immunoSEQ multiplex PCR; TCRdb stores in-frame clones only, minus some. Altogether over 20,000 clones were found in the sample, and no singletons occur. Their cognate antigens are unknown. Sequenced: peripheral blood mononuclear cells. The receptors come from a human donor with common variable immunodeficiency.

Ten or more counts support this clone. The missing CDR3 end, 3 residues past where the read stops, is filled in from the germline J gene. The rearrangement links TRBV10-3 to TRBJ2-5; 7 bases agree with TRBD2. The V gene's germline CDR1 is ENHRY and CDR2 SYGVKD. CDR3 length: 14 residues. V trimming: 10 bases; J trimming: 3 bases; junction bases outside the gene matches: 11. The CDR3 reads CATRPGTTKETQYF. The sequenced CDR3 bases are TGTGCCACGAGGCCCGGGACTACTAAAGAGACC.

This clone was detected many times. The read gets to within 3 residues of the CDR3 end, and the germline J gene fills in the rest. The chain joins TRBV10-3 to TRBJ1-4; D unresolved. Germline V gene lookup returns CDR1 ENHRY and CDR2 SYGVKD. The V end was cut by 10 bases, the J end by 8 bases, with 14 bases between. The CDR3 has 12 residues. The CDR3 sequence is CATREVGEKLFF. The sequenced part of the CDR3 DNA is TGTGCCACGCGGGAGGTAGGGGAAAAA.

This clone appeared many times. The read comes to an end 3 residues before the CDR3 does, leaving the germline J gene to fill in the end. The chain has TRBV7-3 and TRBJ2-1; 15 nucleotides agree with TRBD2. The CDR3 has 16 residues. Germline V gives CDR1 SGHTA, CDR2 FQGTGA. With 5 bases clipped from V and 9 bases from J, the junction kept 8 bases outside the gene matches. CDR3 DNA, as far as it was read: TGTGCCAGCAGCCTGGGACTAGCGGGAGGAGGGGGTGAG. Protein product: CASSLGLAGGGGE. The whole CDR3 protein reads CASSLGLAGGGGEQFF.

This clone came up a few times. The read finishes 3 residues shy of the CDR3 end, and the germline J gene is used to complete it. The chain recombines TRBV7-9 with TRBJ1-3; D remains unclear. From germline, CDR1 is SEHNR and CDR2 FQNEAQ (reference sequence). Trimming shortened V by 5 bases and J by 3 bases, and 8 bases separated the two germline ends. This CDR3 spans 13 amino acids. The covered CDR3 bases are TGTGCCAGCAGCCCCGGACTTGGAAACACC. Its protein is CASSPGLGNT. In full, the CDR3 reads CASSPGLGNTIYF.

For this clone: The CDR3 end falls 3 residues outside the read, so it is completed with the germline J gene. The genes are TRBV18 and TRBJ2-7; 8 nucleotides match TRBD1. V shed 3 bases, J shed 3 bases, and the junction held 7 bases outside the gene matches. CDR3 length: 15 residues. Germline CDR1 is KGHSH and CDR2 is LQKENI. The CDR3 bases that were read are TGTGCCAGCTCACCTTGGGGGACAGGTGTCTACGAG. Its protein is CASSPWGTGVYE. The CDR3 in its entirety is CASSPWGTGVYEQYF.

As regards this clone: The CDR3 end lies 3 residues beyond the end of the read and is filled in from the germline J gene. The chain links TRBV19 to TRBJ2-1, with 10 bases that match TRBD2. Germline CDR1 and CDR2: LNHDA and SQIVND (reference sequence). Trimming cost V 7 bases and J 4 bases; bases outside gene matches: 7. This CDR3 region has 15 residues. The CDR3 is CASNPSGSEYNEQFF. CDR3 DNA, as far as it was read: TGTGCCAGTAATCCTAGCGGGAGTGAATACAATGAG.

To note about this clone: Sequence at one end of the junction differs from germline and may be a read error. The CDR3 is CASSIDGGSGSCNEQFF. Partial CDR3 DNA: TGTGCCAGTAGTATAGACGGAGGTAGCGGCTCCTGCAATGAG. The chain couples TRBV19 to TRBJ2-1; maybe TRBD2 (6 bases). The CDR3 is cut off 3 residues early in the read; its end comes from the germline J gene. Germline values: CDR1 LNHDA, CDR2 SQIVND (reference sequence). The CDR3 loop spans 17 amino acids.

This clone was detected many times. The CDR3 extends 3 residues past the end of the read, so its final part is completed from the germline J gene. This chain connects TRBV5-1 to TRBJ1-2, with D hard to call. Germline V gene sequence: CDR1 SGHRS, CDR2 YFSETQ. V was trimmed by 0 bases and J by 2 bases, leaving 5 bases between them. This CDR3 is built from 13 residues. This chain's CDR3 is CASSLVRNYGYTF. The part of the CDR3 DNA that was read is TGCGCCAGCAGCTTGGTTCGGAACTATGGC.

This clone was counted at least ten times. The read stops 3 residues short of the end of the CDR3; the missing end is completed from the germline J gene. J is TRBJ2-1 and V is TRBV6-4, with D unresolved. Looked up from germline, CDR1 is MRHNA and CDR2 is SNTAGT. Trimming took off 3 bases at V and 2 bases at J, with 5 bases between the two ends. The CDR3 has 13 amino acids. The CDR3 here is CASSENTYNEQFF. The part of the CDR3 DNA that was read is TGTGCCAGCAGTGAAAACACCTACAATGAG.

This clone was detected a few times. The read ends 3 residues before the CDR3 terminus; that terminus is restored from the germline J gene. The chain combines TRBV7-3 with TRBJ2-1, with 8 positions matching TRBD2. Germline V gives CDR1 SGHTA, CDR2 FQGTGA. The junction had 10 bases not matched to a gene; V was cut back by 5 bases and J by 7 bases. The CDR3 spans 15 residues. The sequenced part of the CDR3 DNA is TGTGCCAGCAGCCTCTCCAGCGGGAGTAGAAATGAG. Its protein product is CASSLSSGSRNE. The whole CDR3 is CASSLSSGSRNEQFF.

This clone came up a few times. From the germline J gene comes the end of the CDR3, since the read stops 3 residues before it. The chain links TRBV7-7 to TRBJ2-7, with 10 positions matching TRBD1. V shed 5 bases and J 4 bases; nucleotides not matched to a gene: 11. The CDR3 loop spans 16 amino acids. CDR1 SSHAT and CDR2 FNYEAQ come from the germline V gene (reference sequence). The CDR3 sequence is CASSPSSRQGAYEQYF. CDR3 DNA (partial): TGTGCCAGCAGCCCCAGTTCCAGACAGGGGGCGTACGAG.

This clone was detected many times. The CDR3 extends 3 residues past the end of the read, so its final part is completed from the germline J gene. V and J are TRBV5-1 and TRBJ2-2, with 9 nucleotides matching TRBD1. CDR1 is SGHRS, CDR2 YFSETQ, per germline. CDR3 length: 19 amino acids. The V gene end was trimmed by 3 bases and the J gene end by 2 bases; junction bases not matched to a gene: 14. The CDR3 region is CASSYYSRTGVINTGELFF. The sequenced part of the CDR3 DNA is TGCGCCAGCAGCTATTACTCTCGGACAGGGGTGATAAACACCGGGGAG.

Turning to this clone: With the read ending 3 residues before the CDR3 end, the germline J gene is used to fill in that end. The chain has TRBV10-3 and TRBJ2-7; 10 bases map to TRBD1. J lost 4 bases, V lost 6 bases, and 6 bases had no gene match. The germline gives CDR1 ENHRY, CDR2 SYGVKD. This CDR3 has 14 amino acids. CDR3 sequence: CAIRVPGQGYEQYF. The sequenced CDR3 bases are TGTGCCATCAGGGTCCCGGGACAGGGGTACGAG.

This clone was observed many times. At one boundary the junction diverges from the germline segment, which might be a read error. The sequenced part of the CDR3 DNA is TGCACCAGCAGCGGGGCGGTAACCCAGCAAGAGACC. It yields the protein CTSSGAVTQQET. The CDR3, in full, reads CTSSGAVTQQETQYF. The chain links TRBV4-1 to TRBJ2-5; 7 bases match TRBD2. Read coverage stops 3 residues before the CDR3 terminus; the germline J gene supplies the remainder. CDR1 and CDR2 (germline): MGHRA, YSYEKL. The CDR3 covers 15 residues.

This clone came up a few times. Sequencing ends 3 residues short of the CDR3 end; the germline J gene provides the rest. The chain is built from TRBV7-2 and TRBJ1-1; D might be TRBD1 (5 bases). This CDR3 is 14 amino acids long. V was shortened by 3 bases and J by 2 bases, with 10 bases between the two germline ends. The germline gives CDR1 SGHTA, CDR2 FQGNSA. The chain's CDR3 is CASSLGHLNTEAFF. The CDR3 bases that were read are TGTGCCAGCAGCTTGGGGCACCTAAACACTGAA. The variable domain in full, completed from reference TRBV7-2 and TRBJ1-1, reads GAGVSQSPSNKVTEKGKDVELRCDPISGHTALYWYRQSLGQGLEFLIYFQGNSAPDKSGLPSDRFSAERTGGSVSTLTIQRTQQEDSAVYLCASSLGHLNTEAFFGQGTRLTVV.

As to this clone: The CDR3 end falls 3 residues outside the read, so it is completed with the germline J gene. The chain carries TRBV2 and TRBJ2-1; 9 bases align to TRBD1. Germline V lookup: CDR1 SNHLY, CDR2 FYNNEI. The CDR3 is 13 amino acids. The ends lost 10 bases at V and 9 bases at J; junction bases unmatched: 10. The CDR3 sequence: CATTGTGFGEQFF. The part of the CDR3 DNA that was read is TGTGCCACCACCGGGACAGGGTTTGGTGAG.

With respect to this clone: The read falls 3 residues short of the CDR3 end, and the missing part is taken from the germline J gene. The rearrangement links TRBV30 to TRBJ2-7; 12 bases agree with TRBD1. Germline CDR1 reads GTSNPN; CDR2 reads SVGIG (reference sequence). V was clipped by 0 bases and J by 4 bases; unmatched bases: 4. The CDR3 has 15 residues. CDR3 DNA, as far as it was read: TGTGCCTGGAGTGTAGGGACAGGGGGCGCGTACGAG. Protein sequence: CAWSVGTGGAYE. The CDR3, in full, reads CAWSVGTGGAYEQYF.